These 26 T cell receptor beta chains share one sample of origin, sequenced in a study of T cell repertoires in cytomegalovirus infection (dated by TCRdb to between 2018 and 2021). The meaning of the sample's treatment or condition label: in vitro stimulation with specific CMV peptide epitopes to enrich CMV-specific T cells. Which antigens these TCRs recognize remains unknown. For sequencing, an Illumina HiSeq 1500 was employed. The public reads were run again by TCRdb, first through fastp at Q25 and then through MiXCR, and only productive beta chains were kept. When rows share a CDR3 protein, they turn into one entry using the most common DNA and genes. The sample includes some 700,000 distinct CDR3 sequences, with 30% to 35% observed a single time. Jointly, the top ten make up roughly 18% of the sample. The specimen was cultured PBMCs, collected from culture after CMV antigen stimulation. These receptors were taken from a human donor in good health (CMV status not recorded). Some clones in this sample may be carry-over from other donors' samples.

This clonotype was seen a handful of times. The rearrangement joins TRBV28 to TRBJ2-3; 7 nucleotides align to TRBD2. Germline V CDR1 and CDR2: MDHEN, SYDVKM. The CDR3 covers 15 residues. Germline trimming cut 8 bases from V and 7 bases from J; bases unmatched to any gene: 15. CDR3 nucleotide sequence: TGTGCCAGCGGGGGGGAGTACAGAGAATCATATACGCAGTATTTT. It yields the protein CASGGEYRESYTQYF.

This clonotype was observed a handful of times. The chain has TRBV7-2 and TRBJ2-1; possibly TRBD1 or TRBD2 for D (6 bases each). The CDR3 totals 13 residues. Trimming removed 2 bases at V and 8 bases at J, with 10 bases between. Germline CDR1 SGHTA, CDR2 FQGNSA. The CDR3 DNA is TGTGCCAGCAGCTTACCGGGGGCGTATGAGCAGTTCTTC. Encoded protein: CASSLPGAYEQFF.

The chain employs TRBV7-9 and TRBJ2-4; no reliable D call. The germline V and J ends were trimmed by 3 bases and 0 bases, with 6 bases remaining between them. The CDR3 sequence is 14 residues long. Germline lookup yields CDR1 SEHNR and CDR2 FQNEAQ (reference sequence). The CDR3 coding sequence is TGTGCCAGCAGCTTGTCTACAGCCAAAAACATTCAGTACTTC. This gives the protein CASSLSTAKNIQYF. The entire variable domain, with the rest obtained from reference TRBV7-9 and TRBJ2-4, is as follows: DTGVSQNPRHKITKRGQNVTFRCDPISEHNRLYWYRQTLGQGPEFLTYFQNEAQLEKSRLLSDRFSAERPKGSFSTLEIQRTEQGDSAMYLCASSLSTAKNIQYFGAGTRLSVL.

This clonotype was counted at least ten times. Here the CDR3 reads CASRRSSGNTIYF. DNA of the CDR3: TGTGCCAGCAGACGAAGCTCTGGAAACACCATATATTTT. V usage is TRBV7-9 and J usage is TRBJ1-3; D ambiguous. This CDR3 region has 13 residues. CDR1 SEHNR and CDR2 FQNEAQ come from the germline V gene (reference sequence). Trimming took 6 bases from V and 0 from J, leaving 6 bases between them.

The CDR3 nucleotides are TGTGCCACCAGCCTCACTAGCGGGAGGGCAGATACGCAGTATTTT. It encodes CATSLTSGRADTQYF. The J gene is TRBJ2-3, the V gene TRBV15, with TRBD2 identical over 13 bases. J was trimmed by 4 bases and V by 5 bases; bases with no gene match: 3. Looked up from germline, CDR1 is LNHNV and CDR2 is YYDKDF (reference sequence). CDR3 size: 15 residues.

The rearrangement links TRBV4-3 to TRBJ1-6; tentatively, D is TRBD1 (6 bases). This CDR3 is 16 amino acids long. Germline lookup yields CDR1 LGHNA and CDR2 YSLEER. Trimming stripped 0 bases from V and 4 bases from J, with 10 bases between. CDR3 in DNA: TGCGCCAGCAGCCAAGATGCGGGGGCGTATAATTCACCCCTCCACTTT. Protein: CASSQDAGAYNSPLHF.

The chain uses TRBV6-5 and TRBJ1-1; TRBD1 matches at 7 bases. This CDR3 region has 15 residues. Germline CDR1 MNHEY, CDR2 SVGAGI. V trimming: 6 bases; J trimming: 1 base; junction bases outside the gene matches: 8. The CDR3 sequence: CASSRPGTANTEAFF. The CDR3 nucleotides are TGTGCCAGCAGCCGACCTGGGACAGCGAACACTGAAGCTTTCTTT.

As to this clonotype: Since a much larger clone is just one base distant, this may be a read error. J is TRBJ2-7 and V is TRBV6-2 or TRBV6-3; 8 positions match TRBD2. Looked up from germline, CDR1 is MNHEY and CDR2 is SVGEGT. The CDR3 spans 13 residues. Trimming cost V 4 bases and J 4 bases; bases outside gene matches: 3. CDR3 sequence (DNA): TGTGCCAGCAGTTTCGGCGGGAGGTACGAGCAGTACTTC. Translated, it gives CASSFGGRYEQYF.

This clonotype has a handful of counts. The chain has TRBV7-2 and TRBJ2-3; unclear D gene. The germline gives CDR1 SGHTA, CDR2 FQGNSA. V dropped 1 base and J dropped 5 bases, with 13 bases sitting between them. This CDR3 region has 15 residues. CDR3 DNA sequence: TGTGCCAGCAGCTTAGACCTTGGGTCCTTAGATACGCAGTATTTT. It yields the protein CASSLDLGSLDTQYF.

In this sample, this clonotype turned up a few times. The CDR3 region has the DNA TGTGCCAGCAGACCCCGATTGGACATAGCCACTGAAGCTTTCTTT. Amino acids: CASRPRLDIATEAFF. The J gene is TRBJ1-1, the V gene TRBV6-5, with D maybe TRBD1 (5 bases). The CDR3 consists of 15 residues. The V gene's germline CDR1 is MNHEY and CDR2 SVGAGI. Trimming stripped 6 bases from V and 4 bases from J, with 18 bases between.

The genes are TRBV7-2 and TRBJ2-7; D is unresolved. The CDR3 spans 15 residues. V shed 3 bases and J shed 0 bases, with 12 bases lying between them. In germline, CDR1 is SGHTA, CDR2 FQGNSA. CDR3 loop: CASSLWLNSSYEQYF. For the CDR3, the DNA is TGTGCCAGCAGCTTGTGGCTGAATAGCTCCTACGAGCAGTACTTC. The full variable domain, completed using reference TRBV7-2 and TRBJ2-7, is GAGVSQSPSNKVTEKGKDVELRCDPISGHTALYWYRQSLGQGLEFLIYFQGNSAPDKSGLPSDRFSAERTGGSVSTLTIQRTQQEDSAVYLCASSLWLNSSYEQYFGPGTRLTVT.

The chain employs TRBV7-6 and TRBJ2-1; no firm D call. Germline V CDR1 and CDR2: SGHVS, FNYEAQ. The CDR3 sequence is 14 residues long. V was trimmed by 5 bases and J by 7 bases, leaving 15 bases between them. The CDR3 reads CASSGDPLGNEQFF. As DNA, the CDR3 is TGTGCCAGCAGCGGCGACCCCCTTGGGAATGAGCAGTTCTTC.

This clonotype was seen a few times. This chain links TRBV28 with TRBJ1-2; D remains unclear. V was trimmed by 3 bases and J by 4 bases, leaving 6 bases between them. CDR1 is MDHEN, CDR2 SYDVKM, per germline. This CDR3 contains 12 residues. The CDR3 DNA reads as TGTGCCAGCAGTTTGGCAGCCTATGGCTACACCTTC. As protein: CASSLAAYGYTF.

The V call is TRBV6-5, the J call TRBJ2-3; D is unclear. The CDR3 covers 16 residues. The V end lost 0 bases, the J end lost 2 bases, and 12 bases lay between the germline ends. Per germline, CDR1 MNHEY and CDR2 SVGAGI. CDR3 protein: CASSYSLVLATDTQYF. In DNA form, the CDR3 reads TGTGCCAGCAGTTACTCTCTGGTTCTGGCCACAGATACGCAGTATTTT.

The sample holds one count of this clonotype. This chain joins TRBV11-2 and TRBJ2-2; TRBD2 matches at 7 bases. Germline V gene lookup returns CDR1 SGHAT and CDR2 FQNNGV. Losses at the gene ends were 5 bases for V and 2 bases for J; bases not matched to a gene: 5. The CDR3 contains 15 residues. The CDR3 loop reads CASSISSGNTGELFF. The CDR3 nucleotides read TGTGCCAGCAGCATCTCTAGCGGAAACACCGGGGAGCTGTTTTTT.

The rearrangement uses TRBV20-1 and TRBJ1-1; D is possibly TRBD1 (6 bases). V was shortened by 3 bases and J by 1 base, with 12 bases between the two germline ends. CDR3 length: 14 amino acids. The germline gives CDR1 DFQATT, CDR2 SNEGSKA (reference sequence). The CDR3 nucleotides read TGCAGTGCTAGGCTACAGGGAACGAACACTGAAGCTTTCTTT. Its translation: CSARLQGTNTEAFF.

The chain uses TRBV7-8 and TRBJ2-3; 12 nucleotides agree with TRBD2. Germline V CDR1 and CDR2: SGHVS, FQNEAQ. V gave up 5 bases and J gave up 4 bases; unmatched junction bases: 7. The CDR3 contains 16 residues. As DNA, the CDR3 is TGTGCCAGCAGCGAACTAGCGGGGGGCCTGGCAGATACGCAGTATTTT. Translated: CASSELAGGLADTQYF. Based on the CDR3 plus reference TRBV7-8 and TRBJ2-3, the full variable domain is GAGVSQSPRYKVAKRGQDVALRCDPISGHVSLFWYQQALGQGPEFLTYFQNEAQLDKSGLPSDRFFAERPEGSVSTLKIQRTQQEDSAVYLCASSELAGGLADTQYFGPGTRLTVL.

CDR3 in amino acids: CASSLERAGLNEQFF. CDR3 nucleotides: TGTGCCAGCAGCTTAGAAAGGGCAGGCCTAAATGAGCAGTTCTTC. This chain connects TRBV7-2 to TRBJ2-1, with unresolved D. The CDR3 contains 15 residues. The germline V gene encodes CDR1 SGHTA and CDR2 FQGNSA. V was trimmed by 1 base and J by 7 bases, leaving 14 bases between them. Supplemented by reference TRBV7-2 and TRBJ2-1, the full variable domain reads GAGVSQSPSNKVTEKGKDVELRCDPISGHTALYWYRQSLGQGLEFLIYFQGNSAPDKSGLPSDRFSAERTGGSVSTLTIQRTQQEDSAVYLCASSLERAGLNEQFFGPGTRLTVL.

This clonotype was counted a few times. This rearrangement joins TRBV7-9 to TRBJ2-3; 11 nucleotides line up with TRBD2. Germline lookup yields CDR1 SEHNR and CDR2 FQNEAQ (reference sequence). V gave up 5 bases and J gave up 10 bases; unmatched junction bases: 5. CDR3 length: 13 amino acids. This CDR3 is CASSAVAGGPQYF. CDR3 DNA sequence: TGTGCCAGCAGCGCAGTAGCGGGGGGGCCGCAGTATTTT.

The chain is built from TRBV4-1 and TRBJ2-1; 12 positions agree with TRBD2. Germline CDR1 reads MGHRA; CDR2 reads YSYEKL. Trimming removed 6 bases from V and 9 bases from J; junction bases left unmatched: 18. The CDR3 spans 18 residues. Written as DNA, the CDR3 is TGCGCCAGCAGTCGAACTTTCGGGCTAGCGGGAGGGCCCAGTGAGCAGTTCTTC. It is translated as CASSRTFGLAGGPSEQFF.

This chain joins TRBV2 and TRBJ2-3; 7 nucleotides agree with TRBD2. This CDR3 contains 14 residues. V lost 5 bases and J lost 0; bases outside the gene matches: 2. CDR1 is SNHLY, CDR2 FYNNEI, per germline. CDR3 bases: TGTGCCAGCAGTAAGACTAGCAGCACAGATACGCAGTATTTT. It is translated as CASSKTSSTDTQYF.

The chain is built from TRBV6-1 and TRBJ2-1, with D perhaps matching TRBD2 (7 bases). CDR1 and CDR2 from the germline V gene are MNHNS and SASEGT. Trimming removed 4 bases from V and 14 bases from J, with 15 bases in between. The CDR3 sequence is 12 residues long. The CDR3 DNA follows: TGTGCCAGCAGTGTGATTGAGGGGGGGGAGTTCTTC. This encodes CASSVIEGGEFF.

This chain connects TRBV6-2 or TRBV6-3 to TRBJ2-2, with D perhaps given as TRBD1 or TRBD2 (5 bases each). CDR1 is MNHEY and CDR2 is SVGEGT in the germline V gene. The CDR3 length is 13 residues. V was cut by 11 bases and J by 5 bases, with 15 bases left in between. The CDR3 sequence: CAGRDPGTGELFF. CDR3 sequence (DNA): TGTGCCGGCCGGGACCCAGGGACCGGGGAGCTGTTTTTT.

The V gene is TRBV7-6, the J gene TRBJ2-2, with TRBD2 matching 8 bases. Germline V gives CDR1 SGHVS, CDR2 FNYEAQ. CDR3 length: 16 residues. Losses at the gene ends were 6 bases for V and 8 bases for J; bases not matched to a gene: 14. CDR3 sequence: CASRRSGGASAGELFF. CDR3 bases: TGTGCCAGCAGACGTTCGGGGGGGGCCTCTGCGGGGGAGCTGTTTTTT.

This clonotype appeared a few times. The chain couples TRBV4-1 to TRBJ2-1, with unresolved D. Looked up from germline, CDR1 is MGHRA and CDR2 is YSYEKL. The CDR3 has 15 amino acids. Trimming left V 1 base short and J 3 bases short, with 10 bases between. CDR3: CASSQAWINYNEQFF. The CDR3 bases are TGCGCCAGCAGCCAAGCCTGGATAAACTACAATGAGCAGTTCTTC.

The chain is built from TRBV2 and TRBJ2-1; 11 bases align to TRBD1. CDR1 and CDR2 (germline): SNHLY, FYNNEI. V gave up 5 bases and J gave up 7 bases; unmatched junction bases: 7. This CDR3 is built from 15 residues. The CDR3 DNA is TGTGCCAGCAGTAGGACAGGGGGCGCAATAAATGAGCAGTTCTTC. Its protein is CASSRTGGAINEQFF.